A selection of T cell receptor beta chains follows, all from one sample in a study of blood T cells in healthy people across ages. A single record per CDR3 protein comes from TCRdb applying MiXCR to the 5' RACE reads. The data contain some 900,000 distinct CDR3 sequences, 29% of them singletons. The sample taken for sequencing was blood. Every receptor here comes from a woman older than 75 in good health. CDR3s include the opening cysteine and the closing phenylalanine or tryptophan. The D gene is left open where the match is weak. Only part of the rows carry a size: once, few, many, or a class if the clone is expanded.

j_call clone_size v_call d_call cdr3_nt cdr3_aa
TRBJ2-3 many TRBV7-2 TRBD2 TGTGCCAGCAGCTCCCAGGGAGCGGGGGGTCCAGATACGCAGTATTTT CASSSQGAGGPDTQYF
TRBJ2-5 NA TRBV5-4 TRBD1 TGTGCCAGCAACTTCGGACAGGGGGCGGGAGAGACCCAGTACTTC CASNFGQGAGETQYF
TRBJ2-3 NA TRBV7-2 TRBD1 TGTGCCAGCAGCTCCGGGGGACAGGGCACAGATACGCAGTATTTT CASSSGGQGTDTQYF
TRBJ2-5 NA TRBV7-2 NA TGTGCCAGCAGCTTAAGGCGCTCCGGGGGAGAGACCCAGTACTTC CASSLRRSGGETQYF
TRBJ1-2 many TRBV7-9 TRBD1 TGTGCCAGCAGCTTAGTCGGGACAGTCTATGGCTACACCTTC CASSLVGTVYGYTF
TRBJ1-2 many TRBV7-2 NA TGTGCCAGCAGCTTTAACCGCGGGTATGGCTACACCTTC CASSFNRGYGYTF
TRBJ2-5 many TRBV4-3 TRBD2 TGCGCCAGCAGCCAGCGGGCTAGCGGGGGGGCCTCAGAGACCCAGTACTTC CASSQRASGGASETQYF
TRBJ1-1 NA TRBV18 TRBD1 TGTGCCAGCAGCGGGACAGGGCTTAACACTGAAGCTTTCTTT CASSGTGLNTEAFF
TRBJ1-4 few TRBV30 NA TGTGCCTGGACCAGCCCCGGGGGCTGGGGTGAAAAACTGTTTTTT CAWTSPGGWGEKLFF
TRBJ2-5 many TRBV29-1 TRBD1 TGCAGCGTTCAAGACAGGGAAGAGACCCAGTACTTC CSVQDREETQYF
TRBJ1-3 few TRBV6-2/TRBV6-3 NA TGTGCCAGCAGTTATCCGACTGGAAACACCATATATTTT CASSYPTGNTIYF
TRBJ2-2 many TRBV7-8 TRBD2 TGTGCCAGCAGCTTACGTGCTAGCGGGAACACCGGGGAGCTGTTTTTT CASSLRASGNTGELFF
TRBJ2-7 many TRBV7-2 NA TGTGCCAGCAGCTTAGGTCTACAGGGCGAGCAGTACTTC CASSLGLQGEQYF
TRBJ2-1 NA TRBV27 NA TGTGCCAGCAGGACCTTAAGGGGCAGCTCCTACAGTGAGCAGTTCTTC CASRTLRGSSYSEQFF
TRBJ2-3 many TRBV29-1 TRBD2 TGCAGCGTGAGAGCGGGGGGGCCAGATACGCAGTATTTT CSVRAGGPDTQYF
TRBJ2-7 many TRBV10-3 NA TGTGCCATCAGTGGAAAGTACGAGCAGTACTTC CAISGKYEQYF
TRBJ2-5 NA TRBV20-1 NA TGCAGTGCTGCTTCGGGGGCCCAGTACTTC CSAASGAQYF
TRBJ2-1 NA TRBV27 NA TGTGCCAGCAGTTTAGTGGGCTCGATCAATGAGCAGTTCTTC CASSLVGSINEQFF
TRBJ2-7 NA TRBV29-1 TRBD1 TGCAGCGTTGAAGACCTCACAGGGGGCTTGTCCTACGAGCAGTACTTC CSVEDLTGGLSYEQYF
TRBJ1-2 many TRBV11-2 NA TGTGCCAGCAGCCTCAGGCGAGGAGAAGGCTACACCTTC CASSLRRGEGYTF
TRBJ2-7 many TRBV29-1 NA TGCAGCGTTGGAGACGGGCCCTCCTACGAGCAGTACTTC CSVGDGPSYEQYF
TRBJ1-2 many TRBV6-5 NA TGTGCCAGCAGTTACTCGCGGACAGCGAACTATGGCTACACCTTC CASSYSRTANYGYTF
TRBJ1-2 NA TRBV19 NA TGTGCCAGTAGTATTTCGGGGACCTATGGCTACACCTTC CASSISGTYGYTF
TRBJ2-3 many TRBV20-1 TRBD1 TGCAGTGCGAGCCCCAGGGGGAGCACAGATACGCAGTATTTT CSASPRGSTDTQYF
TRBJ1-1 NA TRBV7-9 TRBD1 TGTGCCAGCACAAGCTGGGACAGGGGCACTGAAGCTTTCTTT CASTSWDRGTEAFF
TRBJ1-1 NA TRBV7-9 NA TGTGCCAGCAGCTTTCAGACGGGAAAAGCTTTCTTT CASSFQTGKAFF
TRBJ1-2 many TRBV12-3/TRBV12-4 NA TGTGCCAGCACCTTGGGAGAGGGCACCTACTATGGCTACACCTTC CASTLGEGTYYGYTF
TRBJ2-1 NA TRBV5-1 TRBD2 TGCGCCAGCAGCCCTAGCGGGAGCCTTTACAATGAGCAGTTCTTC CASSPSGSLYNEQFF
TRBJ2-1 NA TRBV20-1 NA TGCAGTGCTAGAGCCACGGGACCGCTCTACAATGAGCAGTTCTTC CSARATGPLYNEQFF
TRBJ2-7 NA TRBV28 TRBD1 TGTGCCAGCCGATCGGGACAGAACTACGAGCAGTACTTC CASRSGQNYEQYF
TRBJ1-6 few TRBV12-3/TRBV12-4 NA TGTGCCGTAACTCAAACAGGTACCAATTCACCCCTCCACTTT CAVTQTGTNSPLHF
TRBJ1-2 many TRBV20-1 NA TGCAGTGCTACGACACAAAGAAGGGGCTACACCTTC CSATTQRRGYTF
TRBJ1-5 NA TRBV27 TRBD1 TGTACCAGCAGTTTAGGGGGCAAATATCAGCCCCAGCATTTT CTSSLGGKYQPQHF
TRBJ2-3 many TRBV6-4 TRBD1 TGTGCCAGCAGTGACTGGACAGGGGGCGGCACAGATACGCAGTATTTT CASSDWTGGGTDTQYF
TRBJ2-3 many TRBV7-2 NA TGTGCCAGCAGCTTAGCAGTGGGCACAGATACGCAGTATTTT CASSLAVGTDTQYF
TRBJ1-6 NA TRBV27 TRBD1 TGTGCCAGCAGTTTCTACCTGGGACAGCTTACCAATGATTCACCCCTCCACTTT CASSFYLGQLTNDSPLHF
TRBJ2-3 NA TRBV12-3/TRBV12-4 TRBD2 TGTGCCAGCAGTTGGCTAGCGGCAGATGTGCAGTATTTT CASSWLAADVQYF
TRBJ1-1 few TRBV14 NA TGTGCCAGCAGCCAAGCAGGCAGGACGAACACTGAAGCTTTCTTT CASSQAGRTNTEAFF
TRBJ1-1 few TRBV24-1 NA TGTGCCACCAGTGAAGCCCCGGGCCGGGCAGCTTTCTTT CATSEAPGRAAFF
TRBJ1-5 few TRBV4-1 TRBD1 TGCGCCAGCAGCCAAGGGGACAGGGGGCATCAGCCCCAGCATTTT CASSQGDRGHQPQHF
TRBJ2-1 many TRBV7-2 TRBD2 TGTGCCAGCAGCTTAAAGGGGCACGGGGGGGCAACTTACAATGAGCAGTTCTTC CASSLKGHGGATYNEQFF
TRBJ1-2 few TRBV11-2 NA TGTGCCAGCAGCTTGCAGGGCGTCTACTATGGCTACACCTTC CASSLQGVYYGYTF
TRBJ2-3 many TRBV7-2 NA TGTGCCAGCAGCCGCCCAGGGGTCACAGATACGCAGTATTTT CASSRPGVTDTQYF
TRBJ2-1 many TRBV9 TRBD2 TGTGCCAGCAGCGTAGAGGGTGGGGGGGCCTACAATGAGCAGTTCTTC CASSVEGGGAYNEQFF
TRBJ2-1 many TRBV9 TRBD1 TGTGCCAGCAGTCGGGACAGGGATTACAATGAGCAGTTCTTC CASSRDRDYNEQFF
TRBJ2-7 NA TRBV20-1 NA TGCAGTGCTAGAGATCTAGCGTCGAGCTCCTACGAGCAGTACTTC CSARDLASSSYEQYF
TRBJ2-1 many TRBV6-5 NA TGTGCCAGCAGAGCCAGCGGGCCACCCTACAATGAGCAGTTCTTC CASRASGPPYNEQFF
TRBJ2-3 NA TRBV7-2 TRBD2 TGTGCCAGCAGCTTAGCCGGGAGACTAGCGGGGGCAGATACGCAGTATTTT CASSLAGRLAGADTQYF
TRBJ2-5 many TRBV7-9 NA TGTGCCAGCAGATCTCGCCGAGGGGAACATCAAGAGACCCAGTACTTC CASRSRRGEHQETQYF
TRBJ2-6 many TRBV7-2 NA TGTGCCAGCAGCCCGCGGGTAGGGGGCGGGGACTCTGGGGCCAACGTCCTGACTTTC CASSPRVGGGDSGANVLTF
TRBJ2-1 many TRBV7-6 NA TGTGCCAGCAGCGGGTCTCTAGCATATGAGCAGTTCTTC CASSGSLAYEQFF
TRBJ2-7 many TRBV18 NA TGTGCCAGCTCACAGGGCAGGACCTACGAGCAGTACTTC CASSQGRTYEQYF
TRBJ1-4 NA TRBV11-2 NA TGTGCCAGCAGCCTGACGATACGTAAAGTAACTAATGAAAAACTGTTTTTT CASSLTIRKVTNEKLFF